One and the same sample provided the 19 T cell receptor beta chains below, sequenced in a study of control samples from healthy donors and cancer patients. The protocol was immunoSEQ multiplex PCR, while the TCRdb copy is restricted to in-frame clones and leaves out a portion. This table has about 150,000 clones, just under 95% appearing once. Sequencing was performed on blood. The receptors come from a man aged 35 to 55 in good health.

The J gene is TRBJ1-2, the V gene TRBV3-1 (or the pseudogene TRBV3-2); D gene uncertain. Germline V CDR1 and CDR2: LGHDT, YNNKEL (reference sequence). The ends were cut back, 4 bases at V and 4 bases at J, with 16 bases in the middle. The CDR3 is 15 residues long. Written as DNA, the CDR3 is TGTGCCAGCAGCCCTCGGACGGGCGGTGGCTATGGCTACACCTTC. Its protein product is CASSPRTGGGYGYTF.

The chain couples TRBV21-1 to TRBJ1-1; the DNA was not compared with TRBD1, the D call given in the table. TRBV21-1 constitutes a pseudogene. The CDR3 covers 14 residues. Written as DNA, the CDR3 is TGTGCCAGCAGCAAACAGGCAAAAAACACTGAAGCTTTCTTT. It translates to CASSKQAKNTEAFF.

The chain carries TRBV6-6 and TRBJ1-1; possibly TRBD1 for D (6 bases). The CDR3 contains 15 residues. CDR1 MNHNY and CDR2 SVGAGI come from the germline V gene (reference sequence). Trimming took 2 bases from V and 1 from J, leaving 11 bases between them. The DNA for the CDR3 is TGTGCCAGCAGTTACCCCGGACAGAGGAACACTGAAGCTTTCTTT. This translates into CASSYPGQRNTEAFF.

The rearrangement joins TRBV5-1 to TRBJ1-2; a weak D match, TRBD1 (5 bases). The CDR3 runs 15 residues. V lost 4 bases and J 7 bases, leaving 20 bases between the germline ends. From germline, CDR1 is SGHRS and CDR2 YFSETQ. CDR3 sequence (DNA): TGCGCCAGCAGCCCCGCCGGGACGCCTGATTCTGGCTACACCTTC. Translating it yields CASSPAGTPDSGYTF.

The chain links TRBV5-1 to TRBJ1-1; no clear D. Germline V CDR1 and CDR2: SGHRS, YFSETQ. The CDR3 totals 15 residues. Trimming stripped 0 bases from V and 4 bases from J, with 13 bases between. The CDR3 here is CASSLAGPRGTEAFF. DNA of the CDR3: TGCGCCAGCAGCTTGGCCGGGCCGCGGGGCACTGAAGCTTTCTTT.

V is TRBV6-2 or TRBV6-3 and J is TRBJ1-6; unclear D gene. V dropped 5 bases and J dropped 9 bases, with 17 bases sitting between them. The CDR3 is made up of 15 amino acids. Germline loops: CDR1 MNHEY, CDR2 SVGEGT. The CDR3 sequence is CASSMDGIEASPLHF. The CDR3 DNA reads as TGTGCCAGCAGTATGGACGGGATTGAGGCTTCACCCCTCCACTTT.

The rearrangement uses TRBV28 and TRBJ1-2; 7 positions match TRBD1. The CDR3 is made up of 16 amino acids. The V gene's germline CDR1 is MDHEN and CDR2 SYDVKM. After removal of 5 bases from V and 4 bases from J, the junction contained 13 bases not matched to a gene. CDR3 coding DNA: TGTGCCAGCAGTCCACGGACAGGCGGGGGGCTCTATGGCTACACCTTC. Translation gives CASSPRTGGGLYGYTF.

This clone has only a few counts. The chain joins TRBV4-3 to TRBJ2-1; TRBD2 might be the D (5 bases). The CDR3 runs to 15 residues. CDR1 LGHNA and CDR2 YSLEER come from the germline V gene. V was shortened by 1 base and J by 6 bases, with 13 bases between the two germline ends. Written as DNA, the CDR3 is TGCGCCAGCAGCCAAGCAGTGAGGGCGAGCAATGAGCAGTTCTTC. Translation gives CASSQAVRASNEQFF.

CDR3 loop: CASSATGGWNGYTF. The CDR3 nucleotides are TGTGCCAGCAGTGCGACAGGGGGGTGGAATGGCTACACCTTC. V usage is TRBV2 and J usage is TRBJ1-2, with 9 bases matching TRBD1. V shed 4 bases, J shed 6 bases, and the junction held 6 bases outside the gene matches. Germline values: CDR1 SNHLY, CDR2 FYNNEI. There are 14 residues in the CDR3.

The V and J genes are TRBV5-1 and TRBJ2-3; 11 nucleotides agree with TRBD2. Unmatched junction bases numbered 8, after V lost 4 bases and J lost 4 bases. Germline-derived CDR1 and CDR2 are SGHRS and YFSETQ. CDR3 length: 16 amino acids. This chain's CDR3 is CASSLALAGVADTQYF. CDR3 nucleotides: TGCGCCAGCAGCCTGGCACTAGCGGGGGTGGCAGATACGCAGTATTTT.

This rearrangement joins TRBV19 to TRBJ1-1; D is unclear. Trimming took 6 bases from V and 2 from J, leaving 13 bases between them. This CDR3 is built from 14 residues. Germline CDR1 reads LNHDA; CDR2 reads SQIVND (reference sequence). The CDR3 sequence is CASRREGSNTEAFF. The DNA of the CDR3 is TGTGCCAGTAGAAGGGAAGGGAGCAACACTGAAGCTTTCTTT.

The rearrangement joins TRBV7-9 to TRBJ1-1, with TRBD1 matching over 7 bases. V was pared by 5 bases and J by 5 bases, with 11 bases of the junction left unmatched. Germline CDR1 reads SEHNR; CDR2 reads FQNEAQ (reference sequence). The CDR3 loop spans 15 amino acids. CDR3 nucleotides: TGTGCCAGCAGCACAGGGGTGGCAGGGGAGACTGAAGCTTTCTTT. Encoded protein: CASSTGVAGETEAFF.

This chain uses TRBV13 with TRBJ2-1; no definite D call. The V end was cut by 0 bases, the J end by 0 bases, with 9 bases between. The germline gives CDR1 PRHDT, CDR2 FYEKMQ (reference sequence). CDR3 size: 16 residues. The CDR3 here is CASSLGGIGSYNEQFF. In DNA, the CDR3 is TGTGCCAGCAGCTTAGGGGGAATTGGCTCCTACAATGAGCAGTTCTTC.

This CDR3 is CASRGNDRLYGYTF. The CDR3 DNA sequence: TGTGCCAGCAGGGGCAACGACCGTCTCTATGGCTACACCTTC. The chain links TRBV2 to TRBJ1-2; D is ambiguous. Trimming took off 6 bases at V and 4 bases at J, with 15 bases between the two ends. The CDR3 is 14 amino acids. Germline CDR1 reads SNHLY; CDR2 reads FYNNEI.

The V call is TRBV5-6, the J call TRBJ2-1; 10 nucleotides line up with TRBD2. From germline, CDR1 is SGHDT and CDR2 YYEEEE. With 7 bases clipped from V and 4 bases from J, the junction kept 8 bases outside the gene matches. This CDR3 is built from 15 residues. The CDR3 DNA is TGTGCCAGCGCGATAGCGGGGGGCGCATACAATGAGCAGTTCTTC. Translating gives CASAIAGGAYNEQFF.

This sequence joins TRBV5-1 and TRBJ2-1; D remains unclear. Trimming stripped 1 base from V and 10 bases from J, with 9 bases between. The germline gives CDR1 SGHRS, CDR2 YFSETQ. There are 12 residues in the CDR3. CDR3 protein: CASSLRSWEQFF. Here the CDR3 DNA reads TGCGCCAGCAGCTTGCGGTCTTGGGAGCAGTTCTTC.

The chain couples TRBV9 to TRBJ1-6; D unclear. V shed 0 bases and J shed 7 bases, with 5 bases lying between them. Per germline, CDR1 SGDLS and CDR2 YYNGEE. This CDR3 spans 13 amino acids. The CDR3 region is CASSVGTNSPLHF. The CDR3 DNA is TGTGCCAGCAGCGTAGGGACCAATTCACCCCTCCACTTT.

The CDR3 DNA follows: TGTGCCAGCAGCTCGGGACAGGGGGCGGTCGGGGAGCTGTTTTTT. Its protein is CASSSGQGAVGELFF. The J gene is TRBJ2-2, the V gene TRBV7-6; 12 bases line up with TRBD1. The CDR3 runs 15 residues. Trimming took 4 bases from V and 7 from J; bases not matched to a gene: 4. Looked up from germline, CDR1 is SGHVS and CDR2 is FNYEAQ. The variable domain in full, with the rest retrieved from reference TRBV7-6 and TRBJ2-2, is GAGVSQSPRYKVTKRGQDVALRCDPISGHVSLYWYRQALGQGPEFLTYFNYEAQQDKSGLPNDRFSAERPEGSISTLTIQRTEQRDSAMYRCASSSGQGAVGELFFGEGSRLTVL.

V usage is TRBV21-1 and J usage is TRBJ1-6; the table's D call TRBD1 went unverified against the DNA. TRBV21-1 is termed a pseudogene. The CDR3 runs to 17 residues. The CDR3 DNA reads as TGTGCCAGCAGCAAAGCACAGGCACTTAACCGGAATTCACCCCTCCACTTT. This sequence encodes CASSKAQALNRNSPLHF.